This TCR beta chain was found in a study of cytomegalovirus exposure and HLA in healthy donors. On the study more broadly: A subsequent analysis stated that the 100 to 150 validation repertoires were run on the same platform as the approximately 700 first-cohort repertoires.

This clone has only a few counts. No antigen is known for it. Clones were sequenced by immunoSEQ multiplex PCR, and TCRdb holds only the in-frame ones, with some missing. This table holds a few hundred thousand clones, 90% found once. The donors were in the 120-subject validation cohort; that cohort was separate from the 666-subject first cohort. The CDR3 is 14 residues long. Germline V gene sequence: CDR1 SGHRS, CDR2 YFSETQ. After removal of 4 bases from V and 7 bases from J, the junction contained 10 bases not matched to a gene. Points from the study as a whole: Reportedly, cytomegalovirus status was diagnosed with high sensitivity and specificity. Cytomegalovirus-associated status was assigned to approximately 160 TCR beta chains.

Sequencing input: PBMCs. V is TRBV5-1 and J is TRBJ1-2; 7 bases map to TRBD1. The sequence was collected from a woman younger than 35 in good health and CMV-seronegative. The CDR3 DNA is TGCGCCAGCAGCCACGCTGGGACAGTCGGTGGCTACACCTTC. As protein: CASSHAGTVGGYTF.